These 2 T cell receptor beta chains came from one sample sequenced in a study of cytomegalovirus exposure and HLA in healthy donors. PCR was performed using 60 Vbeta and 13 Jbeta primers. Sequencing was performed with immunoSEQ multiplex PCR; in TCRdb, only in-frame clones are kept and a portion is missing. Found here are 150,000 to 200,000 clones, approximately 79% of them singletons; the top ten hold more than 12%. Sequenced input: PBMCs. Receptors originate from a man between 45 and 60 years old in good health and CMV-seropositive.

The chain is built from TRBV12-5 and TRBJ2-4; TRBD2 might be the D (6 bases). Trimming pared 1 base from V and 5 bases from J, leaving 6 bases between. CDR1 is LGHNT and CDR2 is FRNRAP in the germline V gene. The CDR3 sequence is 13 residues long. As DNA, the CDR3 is TGTGCTAGTGGTTTGGGGGGGGAAAACATTCAGTACTTC. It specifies CASGLGGENIQYF.

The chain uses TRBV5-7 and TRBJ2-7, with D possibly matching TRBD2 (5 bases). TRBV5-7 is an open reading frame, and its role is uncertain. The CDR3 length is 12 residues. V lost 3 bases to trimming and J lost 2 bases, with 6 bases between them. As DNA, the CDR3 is TGTGCCAGCAGCTCGGGAACCTACGAGCAGTACGTC. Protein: CASSSGTYEQYV.